The 7 T cell receptor beta chains presented below share a single source sample, sequenced in a study of T-cell reconstitution after alpha-beta-depleted transplantation in children. TCRbeta library construction was performed incorporating unique molecular identifiers. Each CDR3 protein gets one entry after TCRdb re-called the PCR reads with MiXCR. Seen here are about 400,000 distinct CDR3 sequences, around 21% observed once, and the top ten hold around 4%. The sample in question was PBMCs from the stem cell graft donor, obtained from the stem cell graft. These receptors were collected from a human donor who donated a stem cell graft to a child with acute myeloid leukemia.

This rearrangement joins TRBV28 to TRBJ2-3; the match to TRBD2 covers 13 bases. The CDR3 extends over 18 amino acids. Per the germline V gene, CDR1 is MDHEN and CDR2 is SYDVKM. J gave up 3 bases and V 4 bases, and 10 bases lay outside the gene matches. CDR3 in DNA: TGTGCCAGCAGTTCTAATCCTTGGACTAGCGGGAGTACAGATACGCAGTATTTT. Its translation is CASSSNPWTSGSTDTQYF.

The rearrangement links TRBV18 to TRBJ2-4; 11 nucleotides line up with TRBD1. With V trimmed by 2 bases and J by 7 bases, 4 bases remained unmatched. The CDR3 has 15 amino acids. Germline V lookup: CDR1 KGHSH, CDR2 LQKENI. The CDR3 loop is CASSPRGQGVNIQYF. CDR3 bases: TGTGCCAGCTCACCAAGGGGACAGGGGGTGAACATTCAGTACTTC. The whole variable domain, filled in from reference TRBV18 and TRBJ2-4, reads NAGVMQNPRHLVRRRGQEARLRCSPMKGHSHVYWYRQLPEEGLKFMVYLQKENIIDESGMPKERFSAEFPKEGPSILRIQQVVRGDSAAYFCASSPRGQGVNIQYFGAGTRLSVL.

The gene calls are TRBV10-3 and TRBJ2-5, with a possible D match to TRBD2 (6 bases). There are 12 residues in the CDR3. The germline V gene encodes CDR1 ENHRY and CDR2 SYGVKD. Trimming stripped 10 bases from V and 1 base from J, with 10 bases between. CDR3 region: CATSSAQETQYF. DNA of the CDR3: TGTGCCACATCTAGCGCCCAAGAGACCCAGTACTTC.

This chain connects TRBV27 to TRBJ1-5, with TRBD1 identical over 8 bases. The CDR3 contains 15 residues. CDR1 and CDR2 (germline): MNHEY, SMNVEV (reference sequence). Trimming cost V 5 bases and J 7 bases; bases outside gene matches: 10. CDR3 region: CASSTGQGRRQPQHF. The CDR3 region has the DNA TGTGCCAGCAGTACAGGACAGGGCAGAAGACAGCCCCAGCATTTT.

The rearrangement links TRBV5-1 to TRBJ2-1; TRBD2 might be the D (5 bases). With 4 bases removed from V and 5 bases from J, the gap between germline ends came to 13 bases. This CDR3 is built from 14 residues. Germline CDR1 reads SGHRS; CDR2 reads YFSETQ. The CDR3 DNA reads TGCGCCAGCAGCGTGGGTAGCGTCCACAATGAGCAGTTCTTC. Translation: CASSVGSVHNEQFF. Together with reference TRBV5-1 and TRBJ2-1, the CDR3 gives the full variable domain: KAGVTQTPRYLIKTRGQQVTLSCSPISGHRSVSWYQQTPGQGLQFLFEYFSETQRNKGNFPGRFSGRQFSNSRSEMNVSTLELGDSALYLCASSVGSVHNEQFFGPGTRLTVL.

There are many counts of this clonotype. The chain couples TRBV12-3 or TRBV12-4 to TRBJ1-4; D possibly corresponds to TRBD1 (5 bases). The CDR3 is made up of 16 amino acids. The V gene lost 6 bases and the J gene lost 8 bases, with 22 bases spanning the gap. CDR3 sequence: CASSPPWTTAGEKLFF. Here the CDR3 DNA reads TGTGCCAGCAGCCCCCCGTGGACGACGGCAGGGGAAAAACTGTTTTTT.

This clonotype appeared many times. The J gene is TRBJ1-1, the V gene TRBV7-2; weak D call: TRBD1 (5 bases). CDR1 SGHTA and CDR2 FQGNSA come from the germline V gene. The CDR3 covers 13 residues. The V end lost 2 bases, the J end lost 3 bases, and 7 bases lay between the germline ends. Written as DNA, the CDR3 is TGTGCCAGCAGCTTATCCAGGGACACTGAAGCTTTCTTT. Translating gives CASSLSRDTEAFF.